Listed below are T cell receptor beta chains from one sample, sequenced in a study of T cell responses to AZD1222 COVID-19 vaccine. Assay: immunoSEQ multiplex PCR; the TCRdb copy retains only in-frame clones and omits some. Of 100,000 to 120,000 clones in the sample, around nine tenths were seen once. Source: peripheral blood, taken 28 days after the second AZD1222 dose. The receptors come from an adult who received the AZD1222 COVID-19 vaccine. Each CDR3 is given with its conserved first and last residue. The order of the fields is clone size, J gene, D gene, V gene, CDR3 DNA, CDR3 protein. A D gene is named only where the DNA matches it firmly. Where a row states a size, it is once, few, many or the class of an expanded clone; other rows omit it.

clone size: .
J gene: TRBJ1-6
D gene: .
V gene: TRBV7-2
CDR3 DNA: TGTGCCAGCACTCCCGATTGGAATTCACCCCTCCACTTT
CDR3 protein: CASTPDWNSPLHF

clone size: few
J gene: TRBJ1-1
D gene: .
V gene: TRBV4-3
CDR3 DNA: TGCGCCAGCAGCCAACCAAGTGGGGACCACACTGAAGCTTTCTTT
CDR3 protein: CASSQPSGDHTEAFF

clone size: few
J gene: TRBJ2-5
D gene: .
V gene: TRBV7-2
CDR3 DNA: TGTGCCAGCAGTTCGAGAAGGGTTATAGGGGAGACCCAGTACTTC
CDR3 protein: CASSSRRVIGETQYF

clone size: .
J gene: TRBJ1-2
D gene: TRBD1
V gene: TRBV6-5
CDR3 DNA: TGTGCCAGCAGCCCGGGACAGGCGAGAGGCTACACCTTC
CDR3 protein: CASSPGQARGYTF

clone size: .
J gene: TRBJ2-1
D gene: TRBD1
V gene: TRBV27
CDR3 DNA: TGTGCCAGTTCGACCGGCGACCGGGACAGGGGACATGAGCAGTTCTTC
CDR3 protein: CASSTGDRDRGHEQFF

clone size: .
J gene: TRBJ1-2
D gene: .
V gene: TRBV7-2
CDR3 DNA: TGTGCCAGCAGCCGTGACTCCTACTATGGCTACACCTTC
CDR3 protein: CASSRDSYYGYTF

clone size: .
J gene: TRBJ2-3
D gene: .
V gene: TRBV5-5
CDR3 DNA: TGTGCCAGCAGCTTGGGCAGGATAGCCACAGATACGCAGTATTTT
CDR3 protein: CASSLGRIATDTQYF

clone size: .
J gene: TRBJ2-3
D gene: .
V gene: TRBV7-2
CDR3 DNA: TGTGCCAGCAGCTCCCCCCCGGGGGTGAGCACAGATACGCAGTATTTT
CDR3 protein: CASSSPPGVSTDTQYF

clone size: .
J gene: TRBJ2-7
D gene: .
V gene: TRBV19
CDR3 DNA: TGTGCCAGTAGTACCGGGACCAGTTACGAGCAGTACTTC
CDR3 protein: CASSTGTSYEQYF

clone size: .
J gene: TRBJ2-2
D gene: TRBD2
V gene: TRBV5-4
CDR3 DNA: TGTGCCAGCAGGCCGGGACTAGCGGGTTTGACCGGGGAGCTGTTTTTT
CDR3 protein: CASRPGLAGLTGELFF

clone size: .
J gene: TRBJ1-1
D gene: TRBD1
V gene: TRBV5-1
CDR3 DNA: TGCGCCAGCAGCTTGAGACAGGGGAACACTGAAGCTTTCTTT
CDR3 protein: CASSLRQGNTEAFF

clone size: .
J gene: TRBJ2-3
D gene: .
V gene: TRBV9
CDR3 DNA: TGTGCCAGCAGCGTAGGGGCAGACACTAGCACAGATACGCAGTATTTT
CDR3 protein: CASSVGADTSTDTQYF

clone size: .
J gene: TRBJ1-5
D gene: .
V gene: TRBV4-3
CDR3 DNA: TGCGCCAGCAGCCAAGACCACCCGGGGGGCGCGGTTCAGCCCCAGCATTTT
CDR3 protein: CASSQDHPGGAVQPQHF

clone size: .
J gene: TRBJ2-1
D gene: .
V gene: TRBV7-9
CDR3 DNA: TGTGCCAGCAGCTTAGGTCTCAATGAGCAGTTCTTC
CDR3 protein: CASSLGLNEQFF

clone size: .
J gene: TRBJ2-7
D gene: TRBD2
V gene: TRBV19
CDR3 DNA: TGTGCCAGTATAGGGAGGGACTCCTACGAGCAGTACTTC
CDR3 protein: CASIGRDSYEQYF

clone size: .
J gene: TRBJ1-4
D gene: .
V gene: TRBV19
CDR3 DNA: TGTGCCAGTAGCCGACGTGAGGGGGTGAGGGAAAAACTGTTTTTT
CDR3 protein: CASSRREGVREKLFF

clone size: .
J gene: TRBJ2-7
D gene: .
V gene: TRBV5-1
CDR3 DNA: TGCGCCAGCAGCTTGGCCCCCCCAGGCCCTCGGGAGCAGTACTTC
CDR3 protein: CASSLAPPGPREQYF

clone size: .
J gene: TRBJ1-2
D gene: TRBD1
V gene: TRBV3-1/TRBV3-2
CDR3 DNA: TGTGCCAGCAGCCAAGATCTAGGGGGCGATGGCTACACCTTC
CDR3 protein: CASSQDLGGDGYTF

clone size: .
J gene: TRBJ1-4
D gene: .
V gene: TRBV4-3
CDR3 DNA: TGCGCCAGCAGCCCCAGGGTTGTAGGGGAAAAACTGTTTTTT
CDR3 protein: CASSPRVVGEKLFF

clone size: .
J gene: TRBJ1-3
D gene: .
V gene: TRBV4-2
CDR3 DNA: TGTGCCAGCAGCCAAGATGGAGTCAGGCGAACTGGAAACACCATATATTTT
CDR3 protein: CASSQDGVRRTGNTIYF

clone size: .
J gene: TRBJ2-1
D gene: TRBD1
V gene: TRBV2
CDR3 DNA: TGTGCCAGCAGTGAACTCGATCGGGACAGGGGTAGCTATGAGCAGTTCTTC
CDR3 protein: CASSELDRDRGSYEQFF

clone size: .
J gene: TRBJ2-7
D gene: .
V gene: TRBV5-1
CDR3 DNA: TGCGCCAGTCGGGGAGCCAACGAGCAGTACTTC
CDR3 protein: CASRGANEQYF

clone size: once
J gene: TRBJ1-3
D gene: .
V gene: TRBV27
CDR3 DNA: TGTGCCAGCAGTACCCTATCTAGGGGAAACACCATATATTTT
CDR3 protein: CASSTLSRGNTIYF

clone size: .
J gene: TRBJ2-5
D gene: .
V gene: TRBV12-5
CDR3 DNA: TGTGCTAGTGGTTACGAAGAGACCCAGTACTTC
CDR3 protein: CASGYEETQYF

clone size: .
J gene: TRBJ1-2
D gene: TRBD1
V gene: TRBV6-5
CDR3 DNA: TGTGCCAGCAGTTACTCGCGGACAGGCGCCTACTATGGCTACACCTTC
CDR3 protein: CASSYSRTGAYYGYTF

clone size: few
J gene: TRBJ2-5
D gene: TRBD1
V gene: TRBV5-1
CDR3 DNA: TGCGCCAGCAGCCCACAGGGGCGGGAGACCCAGTACTTC
CDR3 protein: CASSPQGRETQYF

clone size: .
J gene: TRBJ1-5
D gene: .
V gene: TRBV6-2/TRBV6-3
CDR3 DNA: TGTGCCAGCAGTTACGGTCTATCCTCGGGGGGGGACTATAGCAATCAGCCCCAGCATTTT
CDR3 protein: CASSYGLSSGGDYSNQPQHF

clone size: .
J gene: TRBJ2-3
D gene: TRBD2
V gene: TRBV6-2/TRBV6-3
CDR3 DNA: TGTGCCAGCAGTTTTGCGGGGGGGCTAGCCTCCACAGATACGCAGTATTTT
CDR3 protein: CASSFAGGLASTDTQYF

clone size: .
J gene: TRBJ2-1
D gene: .
V gene: TRBV7-9
CDR3 DNA: TGTGCCAGCAGCTTAGGCCCGGGGCCCTCCTTAGTCTTC
CDR3 protein: CASSLGPGPSLVF

clone size: .
J gene: TRBJ1-2
D gene: .
V gene: TRBV11-2
CDR3 DNA: TGTGCCAGCAGCTTAGGGGGGGCCGGGTATGGCTACACCTTC
CDR3 protein: CASSLGGAGYGYTF